This record concerns one T cell receptor beta chain sequence. These data belong to a study of blood T cell repertoires in COVID-19. The wider study: COVID-19 samples from acute and convalescent phases originated in the United States, Italy and Spain. T cells, B-cell-depleted T cells, or PBMCs provided the cDNA or gDNA that served as material.

V dropped 0 bases and J dropped 3; count of bases not matched to a gene: 23. Germline V gene sequence: CDR1 LNHNV, CDR2 YYDKDF (reference sequence). The CDR3 length is 22 residues. Methods used by the authors: Scientists estimated how many nucleated cells there were by amplifying reference gene primers. Repertoires were generated with immunoSEQ multiplex PCR, while TCRdb's copy carries only in-frame clones and drops some. The D gene and trimming were derived from the DNA, and the V and J assignments and clone size from that table. The top ten hold around 10% of the sample, which has about 88,000 clones, approximately 89% seen once.

The rearrangement uses TRBV15 and TRBJ1-5; 7 nucleotides agree with TRBD1. Sequencing was done on a sample of peripheral blood. The sequence was collected from an elderly man with acute or convalescent COVID-19. The CDR3, as DNA: TGTGCCACCAGCAGAGAGAGACCGAGACAGGGTTCCCACATTCCGTCCAATCAGCCCCAGCATTTT. Protein product: CATSRERPRQGSHIPSNQPQHF.